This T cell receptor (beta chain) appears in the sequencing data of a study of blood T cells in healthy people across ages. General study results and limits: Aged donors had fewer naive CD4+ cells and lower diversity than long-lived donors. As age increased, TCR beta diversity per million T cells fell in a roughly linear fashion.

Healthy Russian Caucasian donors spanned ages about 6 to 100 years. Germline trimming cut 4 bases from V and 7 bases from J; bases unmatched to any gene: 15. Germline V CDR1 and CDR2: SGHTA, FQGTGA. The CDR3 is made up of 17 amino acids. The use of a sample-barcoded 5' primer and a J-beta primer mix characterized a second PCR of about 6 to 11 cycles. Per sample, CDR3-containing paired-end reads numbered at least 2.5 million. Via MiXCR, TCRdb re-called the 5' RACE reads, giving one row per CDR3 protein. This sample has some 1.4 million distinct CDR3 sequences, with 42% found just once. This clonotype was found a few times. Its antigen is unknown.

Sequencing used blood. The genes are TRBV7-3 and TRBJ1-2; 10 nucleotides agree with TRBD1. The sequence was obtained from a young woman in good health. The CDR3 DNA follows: TGTGCCAGCAGCTCAACCGGGACAGGGGTCCTTACTACTGGCTACACCTTC. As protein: CASSSTGTGVLTTGYTF. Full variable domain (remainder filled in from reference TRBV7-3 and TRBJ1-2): GAGVSQTPSNKVTEKGKYVELRCDPISGHTALYWYRQSLGQGPEFLIYFQGTGAADDSGLPNDRFFAVRPEGSVSTLKIQRTERGDSAVYLCASSSTGTGVLTTGYTFGSGTRLTVV.